Listed below are T cell receptor beta chains from one sample, sequenced in a study of T cells in Graves' hyperthyroidism and ophthalmopathy. TCRdb used MiXCR to reprocess the multiplex PCR reads, holding one entry per CDR3 protein. The sample lists 550,000 to 800,000 distinct CDR3 sequences, around 16% occurring once. Source material: blood. The receptors come from a man aged 45-60 years with Graves' hyperthyroidism. CDR3s include the opening cysteine and the closing phenylalanine or tryptophan. The D gene is left open where the match is weak. Where a row states a size, it is once, few, many or the class of an expanded clone; other rows omit it.

J: TRBJ2-5
V: TRBV29-1
size: .
D: .
DNA: TGCAGCGTGGGACCCGACATGCAAGAGACCCAGTACTTC
CDR3: CSVGPDMQETQYF

J: TRBJ2-1
V: TRBV28
size: many
D: TRBD2
DNA: TGTGCCAGCATTCGGGGGACTAGCGGGAGCAATGAGCAGTTCTTC
CDR3: CASIRGTSGSNEQFF

J: TRBJ2-5
V: TRBV7-9
size: few
D: .
DNA: TGTGCCAGCAGGTGGGACAAGGAGACCCAGTACTTC
CDR3: CASRWDKETQYF

J: TRBJ2-2
V: TRBV6-1
size: .
D: .
DNA: TGTGCCAGCAGTGAAGCGGGGCCCGGGGAGCTGTTTTTT
CDR3: CASSEAGPGELFF

J: TRBJ2-2
V: TRBV6-1
size: many
D: .
DNA: TGTGCCAGCAACCTGGACAACGACCACACCGGGGAGCTGTTTTTT
CDR3: CASNLDNDHTGELFF

J: TRBJ1-2
V: TRBV19
size: .
D: TRBD1
DNA: TGTGCCGTCCGTCCGGGAGGGGGCCACGGCTACACCTTC
CDR3: CAVRPGGGHGYTF

J: TRBJ2-7
V: TRBV28
size: many
D: .
DNA: TGTGCCAGCAGTAAGGGTCCCTACGAGCAGTACTTC
CDR3: CASSKGPYEQYF

J: TRBJ1-3
V: TRBV28
size: few
D: .
DNA: TGTGCCAGCAGTTTTGAAGGAAACACCATATATTTT
CDR3: CASSFEGNTIYF

J: TRBJ2-1
V: TRBV2
size: .
D: TRBD2
DNA: TGTGCCAGCGGTCATAGCGGGAGAACCTCCTACAATGAGCAGTTCTTC
CDR3: CASGHSGRTSYNEQFF

J: TRBJ2-1
V: TRBV4-1
size: few
D: TRBD2
DNA: TGCGCCAGCAGCCAAGATTTTGCCCTAGCGGAGAGAAATGAGCAGTTCTTC
CDR3: CASSQDFALAERNEQFF

J: TRBJ2-1
V: TRBV19
size: .
D: .
DNA: TGTGCCAGTAGCCCAGTAGAGGCGGGTCGGTACAATGAGCAGTTCTTC
CDR3: CASSPVEAGRYNEQFF

J: TRBJ2-7
V: TRBV2
size: .
D: .
DNA: TGTGCCAGCAGCCAAGATCTGGCCTTCGGGCGGGCCTACGAGCAGTACTTC
CDR3: CASSQDLAFGRAYEQYF

J: TRBJ2-2
V: TRBV20-1
size: few
D: TRBD1
DNA: TGCAGTGCTAGGGGGGACAGGAACACCGGGGAGCTGTTTTTT
CDR3: CSARGDRNTGELFF

J: TRBJ2-1
V: TRBV7-2
size: many
D: .
DNA: TGTGCCAGCAGCCGGACATCTACTAGGAATGAGCAGTTCTTC
CDR3: CASSRTSTRNEQFF